A selection of T cell receptor beta chains follows, all from one sample in a study of Ad26.COV2.S vaccination and SARS-CoV-2 variants. Clones were read by immunoSEQ multiplex PCR, and TCRdb kept only the in-frame ones, dropping some. The data contain about 680,000 clones, roughly 90% of them singletons. The source was peripheral blood, collected in a trial of Ad26.COV2.S vaccine versus placebo. The receptors shown here come from a person between 18 and 60 years old who received the Ad26.COV2.S COVID-19 vaccine or a placebo. Both conserved end residues are part of each CDR3. Fields, in order: clone size, V gene, D gene, J gene, CDR3 protein, CDR3 DNA. The D gene is left open where the match is weak. The listing skips clone size in some rows; elsewhere it reads once, few, many or a size class.

-,TRBV6-5,-,TRBJ2-3,CASRRKAPGVDTQYF,TGTGCCAGCAGGCGTAAAGCCCCCGGGGTAGATACGCAGTATTTT
-,TRBV9,-,TRBJ1-3,CASSVTAGGDSGNTIYF,TGTGCCAGCAGCGTAACGGCAGGTGGGGACTCTGGAAACACCATATATTTT
-,TRBV18,-,TRBJ1-5,CASSLDRDQPQHF,TGTGCCAGCTCACTCGACCGAGATCAGCCCCAGCATTTT
-,TRBV5-5,-,TRBJ2-6,CASSLGGTYSGANVLTF,TGTGCCAGCAGCTTGGGCGGCACTTATTCTGGGGCCAACGTCCTGACTTTC
few,TRBV5-1,TRBD2,TRBJ2-7,CASTHTSGASYEQYF,TGCGCCAGCACCCACACTAGCGGGGCATCCTACGAGCAGTACTTC
-,TRBV4-2,-,TRBJ1-4,CASSHEPGSNEKLFF,TGTGCCAGCAGCCATGAACCGGGCTCTAATGAAAAACTGTTTTTT
-,TRBV6-5,TRBD1,TRBJ2-3,CASWGQGAGDTQYF,TGTGCCAGCTGGGGACAGGGGGCAGGAGATACGCAGTATTTT
-,TRBV4-2,-,TRBJ2-7,CASSQDWGAPYEQYF,TGTGCCAGCAGCCAAGATTGGGGGGCCCCCTACGAGCAGTACTTC
-,TRBV9,-,TRBJ2-1,CASSVDGRGRYNEQFF,TGTGCCAGCAGCGTAGACGGGCGGGGTAGGTACAATGAGCAGTTCTTC
-,TRBV2,-,TRBJ1-2,CASSEWGNYGYTF,TGTGCCAGCAGTGAATGGGGAAACTATGGCTACACCTTC
-,TRBV19,-,TRBJ1-1,CASATTGFTEAFF,TGTGCCAGCGCTACAACAGGGTTCACTGAAGCTTTCTTT
-,TRBV5-1,-,TRBJ2-2,CASSLVGSTGELFF,TGCGCCAGCAGCTTGGTGGGAAGCACCGGGGAGCTGTTTTTT
-,TRBV24-1,-,TRBJ2-7,CAVGQFYEQYF,TGTGCCGTCGGCCAATTCTACGAGCAGTACTTC
-,TRBV3-1/TRBV3-2,-,TRBJ2-5,CASSVGWANQETQYF,TGTGCCAGCAGCGTGGGGTGGGCGAACCAAGAGACCCAGTACTTC
-,TRBV6-2/TRBV6-3,-,TRBJ1-5,CASSVQGSPVSNQPQHF,TGTGCCAGCAGTGTCCAGGGAAGTCCCGTAAGCAATCAGCCCCAGCATTTT
-,TRBV11-3,-,TRBJ2-2,CASSLDRGATGELFF,TGTGCCAGCAGCTTAGACAGGGGAGCCACCGGGGAGCTGTTTTTT
-,TRBV4-2,TRBD1,TRBJ1-2,CASSQDPGQGTGYTF,TGTGCCAGCAGCCAAGACCCGGGACAGGGGACTGGCTACACCTTC
-,TRBV3-1/TRBV3-2,-,TRBJ2-5,CASSQVGLAASETQYF,TGTGCCAGCAGCCAAGTGGGGCTAGCCGCGAGCGAGACCCAGTACTTC
-,TRBV2,-,TRBJ1-1,CASSEYWMAFF,TGTGCCAGCAGCGAATATTGGATGGCTTTCTTT
-,TRBV5-1,TRBD1,TRBJ1-2,CASSPGQEADGYTF,TGCGCCAGCAGCCCGGGACAGGAGGCGGATGGCTACACCTTC
-,TRBV14,-,TRBJ1-6,CASSQVGVNSPLHF,TGTGCCAGCAGCCAAGTAGGGGTCAATTCACCCCTCCACTTT
once,TRBV5-1,TRBD1,TRBJ1-4,CASSLGQGARNEKLFF,TGCGCCAGCAGCCTAGGACAGGGGGCCAGGAATGAAAAACTGTTTTTT
-,TRBV5-1,TRBD1,TRBJ2-6,CASSGIQGGGANVLTF,TGCGCCAGCAGCGGAATACAGGGGGGCGGGGCCAACGTCCTGACTTTC
-,TRBV7-9,-,TRBJ2-1,CASSQGAGAVNEQFF,TGTGCCAGCAGCCAGGGGGCGGGAGCTGTAAATGAGCAGTTCTTC
-,TRBV24-1,TRBD1,TRBJ2-3,CATRYKTGEETDTQYF,TGTGCCACCAGATATAAGACAGGGGAAGAAACAGATACGCAGTATTTT
-,TRBV6-5,-,TRBJ1-1,CASGPDLDTEAFF,TGTGCCAGCGGGCCGGATCTGGACACTGAAGCTTTCTTT
once,TRBV18,-,TRBJ2-3,CASSPPAGRWGTDTQYF,TGTGCCAGCTCACCACCTGCAGGGAGGTGGGGCACAGATACGCAGTATTTT
-,TRBV24-1,-,TRBJ2-5,CATSDAQETQYF,TGTGCCACCAGTGATGCCCAAGAGACCCAGTACTTC
-,TRBV18,TRBD1,TRBJ2-7,CASSPPSGTGQYEQYF,TGTGCCAGCTCACCACCGTCGGGGACAGGGCAGTACGAGCAGTACTTC
-,TRBV19,-,TRBJ1-1,CASSITIMNTEAFF,TGTGCCAGTAGTATTACCATAATGAACACTGAAGCTTTCTTT
-,TRBV9,TRBD2,TRBJ2-3,CASSVEGLAGITDTQYF,TGTGCCAGCAGCGTAGAAGGTCTAGCGGGGATAACAGATACGCAGTATTTT
-,TRBV6-5,TRBD2,TRBJ2-5,CASRSSGGQETQYF,TGTGCCAGCAGATCTAGCGGGGGCCAAGAGACCCAGTACTTC
-,TRBV6-5,TRBD2,TRBJ2-7,CASSYSRESYEQYF,TGTGCCAGCAGTTACTCGCGGGAGAGCTACGAGCAGTACTTC
once,TRBV18,TRBD1,TRBJ2-7,CASSPETGGINEQYF,TGTGCCAGCTCACCAGAAACAGGGGGAATCAACGAGCAGTACTTC
-,TRBV11-1,-,TRBJ1-1,CASSIGGEMNTEAFF,TGTGCCAGCAGCATCGGGGGGGAGATGAACACTGAAGCTTTCTTT
-,TRBV19,TRBD2,TRBJ2-7,CASSPSGVPYEQYF,TGTGCCAGTAGTCCTAGCGGGGTTCCCTACGAGCAGTACTTC
-,TRBV7-2,TRBD1,TRBJ2-1,CATLLRQGEVEQFF,TGTGCCACCCTTCTCAGGCAGGGGGAAGTTGAGCAGTTCTTC
-,TRBV30,-,TRBJ1-1,CAWSVFDSEAFF,TGTGCCTGGAGTGTATTTGACAGTGAAGCTTTCTTT
few,TRBV11-3,-,TRBJ2-2,CASSFVTQGGELFF,TGTGCCAGCAGCTTCGTGACGCAAGGCGGGGAGCTGTTTTTT
-,TRBV20-1,-,TRBJ2-5,CSALLRETQYF,TGCAGTGCCCTCTTGCGGGAGACCCAGTACTTC
-,TRBV24-1,-,TRBJ1-2,CATSDEGNGYTF,TGTGCCACCAGTGATGAAGGTAATGGCTACACCTTC
-,TRBV19,-,TRBJ2-7,CASSNGQAYEQYF,TGTGCCAGTAGTAACGGACAAGCCTACGAGCAGTACTTC
-,TRBV7-6,TRBD1,TRBJ1-6,CASSPHPTGQVESPLHF,TGTGCCAGCAGCCCTCACCCAACGGGACAGGTGGAATCACCCCTCCACTTT
-,TRBV5-1,TRBD1,TRBJ2-7,CASSSPGQGSEQYF,TGCGCCAGCAGCTCCCCGGGACAGGGTAGCGAGCAGTACTTC
few,TRBV20-1,-,TRBJ1-1,CSASKNTEAFF,TGCAGTGCTAGCAAGAACACTGAAGCTTTCTTT
-,TRBV11-2,-,TRBJ2-6,CASSLDPHSRFSGANVLTF,TGTGCCAGCAGCTTAGATCCTCACAGCAGATTCTCTGGGGCCAACGTCCTGACTTTC
-,TRBV5-1,-,TRBJ2-7,CASSPSALGRGSYEQYF,TGCGCCAGCAGCCCCTCGGCCCTCGGGCGGGGCTCCTACGAGCAGTACTTC
-,TRBV29-1,-,TRBJ1-1,CSVERGLYTEAFF,TGCAGCGTGGAGCGGGGGCTCTACACTGAAGCTTTCTTT
-,TRBV5-1,TRBD2,TRBJ2-3,CASSLDPGLAGGPPSTDTQYF,TGCGCCAGCAGCTTGGACCCGGGACTAGCGGGGGGTCCCCCGAGCACAGATACGCAGTATTTT